Each of the 4 T cell receptor beta chains below was sequenced from the same sample in a study of T cell changes during pregnancy in multiple sclerosis. Assay used: immunoSEQ multiplex PCR; TCRdb lists only in-frame clones, some missing. The profile shows 9,500 to 15,000 clones, about 86% of them singletons. Source: CD8+ T cells from peripheral blood mononuclear cells, taken in the second trimester of pregnancy. The receptors here all came from a female donor in good health, enrolled as a control in a pregnancy study.

V is TRBV7-9 and J is TRBJ2-7; TRBD1 matches at 8 bases. This CDR3 comprises 14 residues. V was clipped by 1 base and J by 6 bases; unmatched bases: 5. Germline-derived CDR1 and CDR2 are SEHNR and FQNEAQ (reference sequence). The CDR3 is CASSLDSGGIEQYF. As DNA, the CDR3 is TGTGCCAGCAGCTTAGATTCAGGGGGCATCGAGCAGTACTTC.

V and J are TRBV9 and TRBJ2-7; D possibly corresponds to TRBD2 (7 bases). Between the trimmed V and J ends, which lost 0 bases and 5 bases, there was a span of 15 bases. The V gene's germline CDR1 is SGDLS and CDR2 YYNGEE. CDR3 length: 15 residues. The CDR3 region has the DNA TGTGCCAGCAGCGTAGGGAGGGGGGGGGCGGACGAGCAGTACTTC. This gives the protein CASSVGRGGADEQYF. Full variable domain (missing parts from reference TRBV9 and TRBJ2-7): DSGVTQTPKHLITATGQRVTLRCSPRSGDLSVYWYQQSLDQGLQFLIQYYNGEERAKGNILERFSAQQFPDLHSELNLSSLELGDSALYFCASSVGRGGADEQYFGPGTRLTVT.

The table lists this clone with a few counts. J is TRBJ1-3 and V is TRBV5-1; D is perhaps TRBD1 (5 bases). Trimming stripped 4 bases from V and 0 bases from J, with 14 bases between. Germline lookup yields CDR1 SGHRS and CDR2 YFSETQ. CDR3 length equals 16 residues. The chain's CDR3 is CASSPTGFISGNTIYF. The CDR3 DNA reads as TGCGCCAGCAGCCCTACAGGTTTTATCTCTGGAAACACCATATATTTT.

V usage is TRBV6-6 and J usage is TRBJ1-6; D is unclear. This CDR3 is 14 amino acids long. Deletions cut 4 bases from V and 5 bases from J, with 9 bases between. Germline CDR1 and CDR2: MNHNY and SVGAGI (reference sequence). CDR3 residues: CASSSPGNNSPLHF. The CDR3 DNA sequence: TGTGCCAGCAGTTCACCCGGGAATAATTCACCCCTCCACTTT.